A selection of T cell receptor beta chains follows, all from one sample in a study of CD8 T cells in cerebrospinal fluid in Alzheimer's disease. Reanalyzing the 10x single-cell sequencing reads, TCRdb keeps one entry per CDR3 protein, without DNA. This listing includes around 900 distinct CDR3 sequences. Specimen: cerebrospinal fluid. Source of these receptors: a human donor with Parkinson's disease. CDR3s include the opening cysteine and the closing phenylalanine or tryptophan. Fields, in order: CDR3 protein, J gene, clone size, V gene, CDR3 length. Size is omitted from some rows. Given values are once, few, many or a class for expanded clones.

CDR3aa: CSAHGEGRKQYF
j_gene: TRBJ2-7
abundance: .
v_gene: TRBV20-1
len: 12

CDR3aa: CSARKLESWNNEQFF
j_gene: TRBJ2-1
abundance: large
v_gene: TRBV20-1
len: 15

CDR3aa: CASSEQWGITGELFF
j_gene: TRBJ2-2
abundance: medium-sized
v_gene: TRBV6-4
len: 15

CDR3aa: CSAGQGNTEAFF
j_gene: TRBJ1-1
abundance: large
v_gene: TRBV20-1
len: 12

CDR3aa: CASSLSGLLNEQFF
j_gene: TRBJ2-1
abundance: medium-sized
v_gene: TRBV28
len: 14

CDR3aa: CSAGTGNYEQYF
j_gene: TRBJ2-7
abundance: medium-sized
v_gene: TRBV29-1
len: 12

CDR3aa: CASRLRGYSNQPQHF
j_gene: TRBJ1-5
abundance: medium-sized
v_gene: TRBV6-5
len: 15

CDR3aa: CASSAVLTGDQPQHF
j_gene: TRBJ1-5
abundance: medium-sized
v_gene: TRBV6-4
len: 15

CDR3aa: CASRGESGTGELFF
j_gene: TRBJ2-2
abundance: medium-sized
v_gene: TRBV2
len: 14

CDR3aa: CASSLRGIGNQPQHF
j_gene: TRBJ1-5
abundance: large
v_gene: TRBV7-8
len: 15

CDR3aa: CASSYGGGDEQFF
j_gene: TRBJ2-1
abundance: .
v_gene: TRBV6-5
len: 13

CDR3aa: CAISESFEGGTLHF
j_gene: TRBJ1-6
abundance: medium-sized
v_gene: TRBV10-3
len: 14

CDR3aa: CASSERKNNEQFF
j_gene: TRBJ2-1
abundance: medium-sized
v_gene: TRBV6-1
len: 13

CDR3aa: CASTTWGGTDTQYF
j_gene: TRBJ2-3
abundance: medium-sized
v_gene: TRBV19
len: 14

CDR3aa: CASSQDLGRALAKNIQYF
j_gene: TRBJ2-4
abundance: large
v_gene: TRBV4-2
len: 18

CDR3aa: CASSGQLFQPQHF
j_gene: TRBJ1-5
abundance: medium-sized
v_gene: TRBV2
len: 13

CDR3aa: CASSRTGGSGNTIYF
j_gene: TRBJ1-3
abundance: large
v_gene: TRBV3-1
len: 15

CDR3aa: CSARDIRDPSIAKNIQYF
j_gene: TRBJ2-4
abundance: large
v_gene: TRBV20-1
len: 18

CDR3aa: CSARPRGSPEAFF
j_gene: TRBJ1-1
abundance: medium-sized
v_gene: TRBV20-1
len: 13

CDR3aa: CASSTGLMNTEAFF
j_gene: TRBJ1-1
abundance: large
v_gene: TRBV5-1
len: 14

CDR3aa: CASSLDPTDYQPQHF
j_gene: TRBJ1-5
abundance: large
v_gene: TRBV5-5
len: 15

CDR3aa: CASTSRGSGTQPQHF
j_gene: TRBJ1-5
abundance: medium-sized
v_gene: TRBV12-3/TRBV12-4
len: 15

CDR3aa: CASRTQIQETQYF
j_gene: TRBJ2-5
abundance: .
v_gene: TRBV5-4
len: 13

CDR3aa: CASRRQGGSNYGYTF
j_gene: TRBJ1-2
abundance: medium-sized
v_gene: TRBV28
len: 15

CDR3aa: CASSVEGAIYNEQFF
j_gene: TRBJ2-1
abundance: .
v_gene: TRBV9
len: 15

CDR3aa: CASGEGGSNQPQHF
j_gene: TRBJ1-5
abundance: medium-sized
v_gene: TRBV12-3/TRBV12-4
len: 14

CDR3aa: CASSLEWGTEAFF
j_gene: TRBJ1-1
abundance: large
v_gene: TRBV4-3
len: 13

CDR3aa: CASSAAEATDTQYF
j_gene: TRBJ2-3
abundance: medium-sized
v_gene: TRBV6-1
len: 14

CDR3aa: CASSSLGGSPNPEAFF
j_gene: TRBJ1-1
abundance: medium-sized
v_gene: TRBV11-2
len: 16

CDR3aa: CASSLRQGAGNTIYF
j_gene: TRBJ1-3
abundance: large
v_gene: TRBV7-2
len: 15

CDR3aa: CASSLRKELFF
j_gene: TRBJ2-2
abundance: medium-sized
v_gene: TRBV12-3/TRBV12-4
len: 11

CDR3aa: CASSQAGSSYNEQFF
j_gene: TRBJ2-1
abundance: medium-sized
v_gene: TRBV3-1
len: 15

CDR3aa: CAGGDRRGRGEKLFF
j_gene: TRBJ1-4
abundance: medium-sized
v_gene: TRBV28
len: 15

CDR3aa: CASSLSGLQVRRGTFF
j_gene: TRBJ2-1
abundance: medium-sized
v_gene: TRBV27
len: 16

CDR3aa: CASSGYGTEGPNYGYTF
j_gene: TRBJ1-2
abundance: medium-sized
v_gene: TRBV14
len: 17

CDR3aa: CASRRLTDSWDGYTF
j_gene: TRBJ1-2
abundance: .
v_gene: TRBV6-1
len: 15

CDR3aa: CASSLAGVSGGSNEQFF
j_gene: TRBJ2-1
abundance: medium-sized
v_gene: TRBV5-4
len: 17

CDR3aa: CSARDHLGQGPTVTQYF
j_gene: TRBJ2-5
abundance: medium-sized
v_gene: TRBV20-1
len: 17

CDR3aa: CASSQTRTGEHNEQFF
j_gene: TRBJ2-1
abundance: medium-sized
v_gene: TRBV7-9
len: 16

CDR3aa: CASSEMGASYEQYF
j_gene: TRBJ2-7
abundance: large
v_gene: TRBV6-1
len: 14

CDR3aa: CASSNTGTSGSGELFF
j_gene: TRBJ2-2
abundance: medium-sized
v_gene: TRBV7-2
len: 16

CDR3aa: CASSEEGFTEAFF
j_gene: TRBJ1-1
abundance: large
v_gene: TRBV6-1
len: 13

CDR3aa: CASSQTGYRPYEQYF
j_gene: TRBJ2-7
abundance: large
v_gene: TRBV3-1
len: 15

CDR3aa: CASSLPLQETQYF
j_gene: TRBJ2-5
abundance: medium-sized
v_gene: TRBV5-6
len: 13

CDR3aa: CASAGTHRSQPQHF
j_gene: TRBJ1-5
abundance: medium-sized
v_gene: TRBV6-1
len: 14

CDR3aa: CASSYYGTSLNEQFF
j_gene: TRBJ2-1
abundance: large
v_gene: TRBV6-5
len: 15

CDR3aa: CASSFWTSGGTDTQYF
j_gene: TRBJ2-3
abundance: large
v_gene: TRBV12-3/TRBV12-4
len: 16

CDR3aa: CSARPISDTQYF
j_gene: TRBJ2-3
abundance: large
v_gene: TRBV20-1
len: 12

CDR3aa: CSARDLRWGGNTIYF
j_gene: TRBJ1-3
abundance: medium-sized
v_gene: TRBV20-1
len: 15

CDR3aa: CASKVAEGTDTQYF
j_gene: TRBJ2-3
abundance: medium-sized
v_gene: TRBV6-1
len: 14

CDR3aa: CASSLSQGQPQHF
j_gene: TRBJ1-5
abundance: large
v_gene: TRBV28
len: 13

CDR3aa: CASSLGTSGGALKNIQYF
j_gene: TRBJ2-4
abundance: medium-sized
v_gene: TRBV7-9
len: 18

CDR3aa: CASSYVPDRDSNQPQHF
j_gene: TRBJ1-5
abundance: medium-sized
v_gene: TRBV6-5
len: 17